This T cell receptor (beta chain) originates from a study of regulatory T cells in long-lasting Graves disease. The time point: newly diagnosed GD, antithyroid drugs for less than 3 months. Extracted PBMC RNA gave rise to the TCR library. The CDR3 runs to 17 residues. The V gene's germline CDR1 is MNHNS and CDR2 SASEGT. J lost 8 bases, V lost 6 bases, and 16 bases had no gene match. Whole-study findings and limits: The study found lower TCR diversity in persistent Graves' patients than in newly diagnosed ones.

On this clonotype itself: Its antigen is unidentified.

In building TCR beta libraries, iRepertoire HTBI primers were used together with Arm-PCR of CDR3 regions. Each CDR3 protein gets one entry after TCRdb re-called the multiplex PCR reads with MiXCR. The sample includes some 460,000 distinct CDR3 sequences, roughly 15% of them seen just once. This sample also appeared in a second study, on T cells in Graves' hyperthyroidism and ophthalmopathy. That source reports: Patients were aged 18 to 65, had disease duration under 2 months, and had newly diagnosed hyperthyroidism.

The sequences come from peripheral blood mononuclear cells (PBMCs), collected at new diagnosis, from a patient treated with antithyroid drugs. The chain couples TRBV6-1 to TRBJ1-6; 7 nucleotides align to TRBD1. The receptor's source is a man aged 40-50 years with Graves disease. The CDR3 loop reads CASRGEGAGTGDSPLHF. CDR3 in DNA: TGTGCCAGCAGGGGGGAGGGGGCCGGGACTGGGGATTCACCCCTCCACTTT.